Each of the 8 T cell receptor beta chains below was sequenced from the same sample in a study of T-cell reconstitution after alpha-beta-depleted transplantation in children. The library targeted TCRbeta and was prepared with unique molecular identifiers. MiXCR was run by TCRdb on the PCR reads, yielding one entry per CDR3 protein. The sample lists about 830,000 distinct CDR3 sequences, around 17% occurring once. This sample comprised PBMCs, mostly from graft donor cells, obtained 360 days after TCRalphabeta/CD19-depleted stem cell transplant. All receptors come from a male patient between 5 and 17 years old who had a stem cell transplant for acute lymphoblastic leukemia, so the T cells may come from the graft donor.

The chain uses TRBV4-1 and TRBJ2-7; 7 bases fit TRBD1. The length of the CDR3 is 13 residues. J was trimmed by 6 bases and V by 1 base; bases with no gene match: 3. Germline lookup yields CDR1 MGHRA and CDR2 YSYEKL. The CDR3 nucleotides are TGCGCCAGCAGCCAAGTTTCAGGGGGCGAGCAGTACTTC. This translates into CASSQVSGGEQYF.

This clonotype was seen a single time. This rearrangement joins TRBV11-3 to TRBJ2-1; D is uncertain. The V end lost 0 bases, the J end lost 0 bases, and 12 bases lay between the germline ends. The CDR3 spans 17 residues. In germline, CDR1 is SGHNT, CDR2 YENEEA. The CDR3 loop is CASSLERWDSSYNEQFF. The CDR3 DNA is TGTGCCAGCAGCTTAGAACGGTGGGATAGCTCCTACAATGAGCAGTTCTTC.

The V call is TRBV3-1, the J call TRBJ2-1; 9 bases fit TRBD2. Germline CDR1 and CDR2: LGHDT and YNNKEL (reference sequence). Unmatched junction bases numbered 10, after V lost 0 bases and J lost 1 base. The CDR3 spans 19 residues. CDR3 sequence reads: CASSQDQLASGVSYNEQFF. The CDR3 DNA reads TGTGCCAGCAGCCAAGATCAGTTGGCTAGCGGGGTGTCCTACAATGAGCAGTTCTTC.

This clonotype has a handful of counts. V usage is TRBV25-1 and J usage is TRBJ2-7; 7 nucleotides agree with TRBD2. CDR1 and CDR2 (germline): MGHDK, SYGVNS. There are 14 residues in the CDR3. J was trimmed by 5 bases and V by 6 bases; bases with no gene match: 10. CDR3 in DNA: TGTGCCAGCAGCGGAGGGGCGGGAGCACACGAGCAGTACTTC. Protein sequence: CASSGGAGAHEQYF.

This chain joins TRBV4-1 and TRBJ2-5; 9 positions match TRBD2. Germline V gene lookup returns CDR1 MGHRA and CDR2 YSYEKL. The CDR3 runs to 20 residues. Germline trimming cut 0 bases from V and 5 bases from J; bases unmatched to any gene: 19. CDR3 loop: CASSQEPHQLGGRGRETQYF. The DNA for the CDR3 is TGCGCCAGCAGCCAAGAACCTCATCAACTAGGCGGGAGGGGTAGGGAGACCCAGTACTTC.

Concerning this clonotype itself: At one boundary the junction diverges from the germline segment, which might be a read error. CDR3 coding DNA: TGCGCCAGCAGCTTGGGTTTGAAGAACACTGAATCTTTCTTT. Translation gives CASSLGLKNTESFF. This chain connects TRBV5-1 to TRBJ1-1; D remains unclear. CDR3 size: 14 residues. Germline V lookup: CDR1 SGHRS, CDR2 YFSETQ.

The genes are TRBV7-6 and TRBJ2-2; perhaps TRBD2 as D (7 bases). Germline assignment: CDR1 SGHVS and CDR2 FNYEAQ. The CDR3 has 18 amino acids. V dropped 1 base and J dropped 2 bases, with 17 bases sitting between them. CDR3 protein: CASSLVPLAGANTGELFF. The CDR3 nucleotides are TGTGCCAGCAGCTTAGTCCCACTCGCGGGGGCAAACACCGGGGAGCTGTTTTTT.

This sequence joins TRBV12-3 or TRBV12-4 and TRBJ2-1, with 11 bases fitting TRBD2. This CDR3 has 15 residues. After removal of 3 bases from V and 8 bases from J, the junction contained 6 bases not matched to a gene. The chain's CDR3 is CASSLFSGRADEQFF. Written as DNA, the CDR3 is TGTGCCAGCAGTTTGTTTAGCGGGAGGGCCGATGAGCAGTTCTTC.